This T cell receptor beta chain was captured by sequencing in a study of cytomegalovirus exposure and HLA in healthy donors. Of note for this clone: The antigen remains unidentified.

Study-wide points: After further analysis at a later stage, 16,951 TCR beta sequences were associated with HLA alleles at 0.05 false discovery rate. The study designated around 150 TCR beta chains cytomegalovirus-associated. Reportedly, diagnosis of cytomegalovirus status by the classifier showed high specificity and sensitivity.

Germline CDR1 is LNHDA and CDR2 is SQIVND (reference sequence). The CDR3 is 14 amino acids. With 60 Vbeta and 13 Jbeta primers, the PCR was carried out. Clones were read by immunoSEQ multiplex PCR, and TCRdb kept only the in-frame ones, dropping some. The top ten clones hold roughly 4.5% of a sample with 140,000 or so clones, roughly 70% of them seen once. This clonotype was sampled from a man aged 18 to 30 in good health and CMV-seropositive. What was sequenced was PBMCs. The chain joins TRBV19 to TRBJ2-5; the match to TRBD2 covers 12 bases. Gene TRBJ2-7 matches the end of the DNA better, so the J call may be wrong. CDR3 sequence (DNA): TGTGCCAGTAGTATAAGGACTAGCGGGACCGAGCAGTACTTC. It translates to CASSIRTSGTEQYF.